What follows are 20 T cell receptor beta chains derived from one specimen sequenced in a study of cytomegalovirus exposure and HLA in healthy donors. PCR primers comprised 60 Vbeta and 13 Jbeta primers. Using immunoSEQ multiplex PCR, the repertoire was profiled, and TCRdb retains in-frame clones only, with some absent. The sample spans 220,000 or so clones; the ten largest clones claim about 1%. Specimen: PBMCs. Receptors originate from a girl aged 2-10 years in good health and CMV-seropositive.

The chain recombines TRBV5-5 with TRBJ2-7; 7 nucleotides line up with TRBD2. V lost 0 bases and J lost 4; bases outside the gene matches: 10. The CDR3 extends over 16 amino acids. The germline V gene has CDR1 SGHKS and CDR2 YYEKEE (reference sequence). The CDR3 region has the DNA TGTGCCAGCAGCTTGGGGCCTAGCGGCTTATATTACGAGCAGTACTTC. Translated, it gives CASSLGPSGLYYEQYF.

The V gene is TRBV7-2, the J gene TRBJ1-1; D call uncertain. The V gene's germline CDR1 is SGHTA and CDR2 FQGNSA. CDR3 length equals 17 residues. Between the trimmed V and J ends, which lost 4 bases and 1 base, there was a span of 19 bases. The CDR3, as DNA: TGTGCCAGCAGCTCTCCAGGAGGGCTAAAGAGGAACACTGAAGCTTTCTTT. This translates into CASSSPGGLKRNTEAFF.

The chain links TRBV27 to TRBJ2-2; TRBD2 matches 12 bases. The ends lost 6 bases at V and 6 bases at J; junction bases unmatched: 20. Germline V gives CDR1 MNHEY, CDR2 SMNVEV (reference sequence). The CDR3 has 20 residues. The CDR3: CASSRRLAGVSERGPGELFF. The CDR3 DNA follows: TGTGCCAGCAGCCGAAGACTAGCGGGAGTTTCCGAAAGGGGGCCCGGGGAGCTGTTTTTT.

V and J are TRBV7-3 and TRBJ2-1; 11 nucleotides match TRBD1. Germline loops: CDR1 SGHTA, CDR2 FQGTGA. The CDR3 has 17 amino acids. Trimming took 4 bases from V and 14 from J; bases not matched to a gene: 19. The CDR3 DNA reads TGTGCCAGCAGCTCCCCCAACGTGGGACAGGGGGTCCCGGCGGAGTTCTTC. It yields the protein CASSSPNVGQGVPAEFF.

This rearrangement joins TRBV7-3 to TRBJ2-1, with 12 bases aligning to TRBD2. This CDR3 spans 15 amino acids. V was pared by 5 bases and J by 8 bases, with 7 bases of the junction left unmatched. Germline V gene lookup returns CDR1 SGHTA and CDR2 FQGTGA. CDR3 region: CASSVLAGGIYEQFF. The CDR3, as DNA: TGTGCCAGCAGCGTACTAGCGGGGGGTATATATGAGCAGTTCTTC.

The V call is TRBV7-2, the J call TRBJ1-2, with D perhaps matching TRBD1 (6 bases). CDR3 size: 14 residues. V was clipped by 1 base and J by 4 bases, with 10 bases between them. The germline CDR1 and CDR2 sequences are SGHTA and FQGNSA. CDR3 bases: TGTGCCAGCAGCTTAGACAGGGTTGCCTATGGCTACACCTTC. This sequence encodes CASSLDRVAYGYTF.

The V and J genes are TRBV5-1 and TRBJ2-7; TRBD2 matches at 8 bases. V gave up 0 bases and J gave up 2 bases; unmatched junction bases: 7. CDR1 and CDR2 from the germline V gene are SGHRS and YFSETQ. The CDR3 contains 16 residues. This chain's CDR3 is CASSLAFDSGAYEQYF. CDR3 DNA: TGCGCCAGCAGCTTGGCCTTTGATAGCGGGGCCTACGAGCAGTACTTC.

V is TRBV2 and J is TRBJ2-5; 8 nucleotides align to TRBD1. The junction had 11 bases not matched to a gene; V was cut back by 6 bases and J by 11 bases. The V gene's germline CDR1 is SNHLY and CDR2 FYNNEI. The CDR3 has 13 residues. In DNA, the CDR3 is TGTGCCAGCAGCGCTCAGGGGGCATGGGAGCAGTACTTC. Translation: CASSAQGAWEQYF. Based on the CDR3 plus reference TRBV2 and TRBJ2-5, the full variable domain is EPEVTQTPSHQVTQMGQEVILRCVPISNHLYFYWYRQILGQKVEFLVSFYNNEISEKSEIFDDQFSVERPDGSNFTLKIRSTKLEDSAMYFCASSAQGAWEQYFGPGTRLLVL.

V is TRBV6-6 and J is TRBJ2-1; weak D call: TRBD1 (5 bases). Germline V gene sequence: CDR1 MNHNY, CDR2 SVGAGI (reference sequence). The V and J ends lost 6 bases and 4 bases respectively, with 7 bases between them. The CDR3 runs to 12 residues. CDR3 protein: CASSRQYNEQFF. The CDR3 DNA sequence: TGTGCCAGCAGCCGACAGTACAATGAGCAGTTCTTC.

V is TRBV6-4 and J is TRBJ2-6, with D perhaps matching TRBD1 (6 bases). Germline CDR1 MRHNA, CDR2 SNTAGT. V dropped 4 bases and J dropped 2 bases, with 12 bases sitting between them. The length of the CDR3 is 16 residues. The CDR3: CASSASQGPGANVLTF. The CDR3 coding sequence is TGTGCCAGCAGTGCCTCCCAGGGGCCTGGGGCCAACGTCCTGACTTTC.

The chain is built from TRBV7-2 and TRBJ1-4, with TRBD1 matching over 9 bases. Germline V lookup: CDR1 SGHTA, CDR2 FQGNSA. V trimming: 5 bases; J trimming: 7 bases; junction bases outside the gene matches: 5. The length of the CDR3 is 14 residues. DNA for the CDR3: TGTGCCAGCAGCCCGGGACAGGGCGGTGAAAAACTGTTTTTT. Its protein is CASSPGQGGEKLFF.

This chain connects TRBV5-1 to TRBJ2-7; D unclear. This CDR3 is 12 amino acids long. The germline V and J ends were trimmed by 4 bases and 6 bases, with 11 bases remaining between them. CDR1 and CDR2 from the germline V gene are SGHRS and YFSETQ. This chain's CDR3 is CASSQTPREQYF. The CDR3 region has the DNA TGCGCCAGCAGCCAAACTCCGCGCGAGCAGTACTTC.

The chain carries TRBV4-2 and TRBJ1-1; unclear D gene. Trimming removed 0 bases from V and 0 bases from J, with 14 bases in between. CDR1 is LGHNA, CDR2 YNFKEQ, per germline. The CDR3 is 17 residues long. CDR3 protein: CASSQEVSGGLNTEAFF. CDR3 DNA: TGTGCCAGCAGCCAAGAGGTGTCAGGCGGGTTGAACACTGAAGCTTTCTTT.

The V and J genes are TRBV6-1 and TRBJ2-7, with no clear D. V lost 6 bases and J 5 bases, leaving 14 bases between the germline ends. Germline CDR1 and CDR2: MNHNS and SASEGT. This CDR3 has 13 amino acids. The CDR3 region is CASRLPVVNEQYF. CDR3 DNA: TGTGCCAGCAGGTTACCGGTCGTGAACGAGCAGTACTTC.

The CDR3 protein is CASSFTGGLSGELFF. CDR3 DNA: TGTGCCAGCAGTTTTACAGGGGGGTTATCCGGGGAGCTGTTTTTT. This sequence joins TRBV6-5 and TRBJ2-2; 8 positions match TRBD1. The V gene's germline CDR1 is MNHEY and CDR2 SVGAGI. The CDR3 covers 15 residues. The V segment lost 4 bases and the J segment 6 bases; nucleotides outside the gene matches: 7.

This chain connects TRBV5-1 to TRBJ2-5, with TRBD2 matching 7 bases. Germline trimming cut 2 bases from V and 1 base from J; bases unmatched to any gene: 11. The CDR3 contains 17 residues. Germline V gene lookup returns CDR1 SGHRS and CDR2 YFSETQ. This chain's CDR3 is CASSFRTTSYIQETQYF. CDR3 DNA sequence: TGCGCCAGCAGCTTCCGTACGACTAGCTACATCCAAGAGACCCAGTACTTC.

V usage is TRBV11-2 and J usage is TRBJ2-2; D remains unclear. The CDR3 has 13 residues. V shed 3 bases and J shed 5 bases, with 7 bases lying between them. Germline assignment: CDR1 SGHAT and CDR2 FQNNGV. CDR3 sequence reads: CASSLIGTGELFF. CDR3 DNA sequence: TGTGCCAGCAGCTTGATCGGGACCGGGGAGCTGTTTTTT.

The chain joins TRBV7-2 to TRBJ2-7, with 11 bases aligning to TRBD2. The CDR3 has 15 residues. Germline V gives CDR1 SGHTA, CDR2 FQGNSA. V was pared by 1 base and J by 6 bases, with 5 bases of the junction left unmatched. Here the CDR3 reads CASSLELAGVGEQYF. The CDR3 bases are TGTGCCAGCAGCTTAGAACTAGCGGGAGTAGGCGAGCAGTACTTC. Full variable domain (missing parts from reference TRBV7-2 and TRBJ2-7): GAGVSQSPSNKVTEKGKDVELRCDPISGHTALYWYRQSLGQGLEFLIYFQGNSAPDKSGLPSDRFSAERTGGSVSTLTIQRTQQEDSAVYLCASSLELAGVGEQYFGPGTRLTVT.

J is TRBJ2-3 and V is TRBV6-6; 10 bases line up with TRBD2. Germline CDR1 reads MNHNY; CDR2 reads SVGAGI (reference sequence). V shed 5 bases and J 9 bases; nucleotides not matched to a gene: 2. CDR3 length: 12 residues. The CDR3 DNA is TGTGCCAGCAGTCTAGCGGGAGACACGCAGTATTTT. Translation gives CASSLAGDTQYF.

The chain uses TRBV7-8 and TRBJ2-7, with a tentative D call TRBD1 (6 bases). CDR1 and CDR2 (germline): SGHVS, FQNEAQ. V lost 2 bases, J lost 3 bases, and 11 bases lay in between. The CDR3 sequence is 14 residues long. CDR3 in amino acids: CASSLYEQGYEQYF. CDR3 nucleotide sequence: TGTGCCAGCAGCTTATATGAACAGGGCTACGAGCAGTACTTC.